The rows below give T cell receptor beta chains drawn from one sample of a study of metastatic and nonmetastatic thyroid tumors. TCRdb re-called clones from the PCR reads using MiXCR. Of around 31,000 clones listed, 20% to 25% are singletons. Sequenced input: tumor tissue. All receptors derive from a male donor with papillary thyroid cancer or a benign thyroid nodule (not recorded which). Some clones in this sample may be carry-over from other donors' samples. Both conserved end residues are trimmed from each CDR3.

j_call v_call cdr3_aa
TRBJ2-1 TRBV7-3 ASRAGGGEQF
TRBJ2-6 TRBV19 ASSPHRVGSGANVLT
TRBJ2-6 TRBV7-8 AGTGGSGANVLT
TRBJ2-2 TRBV5-5 ASSALTAGELF
TRBJ2-1 TRBV4-3 ASSQVGGGPYNEQF
TRBJ1-2 TRBV13 ASSLGGRPLRSYT
TRBJ2-3 TRBV6-4 ASSDAETSTDTQY
TRBJ1-2 TRBV30 AWSVGPAYGYT
TRBJ1-2 TRBV7-2 ASRPAGPGGKGYT
TRBJ2-7 TRBV6-1 ASSRDSAFYEQY
TRBJ1-2 TRBV28 ASSLTGNGYT
TRBJ2-3 TRBV6-2/TRBV6-3 ASSLTGGGTDTQY
TRBJ2-1 TRBV11-2 ASSLVFLAEGDEQF
TRBJ2-1 TRBV9 ASSVVSPGDEQF
TRBJ1-6 TRBV3-1 ASSLNSGALGSPLH
TRBJ1-2 TRBV6-1 ASSTTGGTGGYT